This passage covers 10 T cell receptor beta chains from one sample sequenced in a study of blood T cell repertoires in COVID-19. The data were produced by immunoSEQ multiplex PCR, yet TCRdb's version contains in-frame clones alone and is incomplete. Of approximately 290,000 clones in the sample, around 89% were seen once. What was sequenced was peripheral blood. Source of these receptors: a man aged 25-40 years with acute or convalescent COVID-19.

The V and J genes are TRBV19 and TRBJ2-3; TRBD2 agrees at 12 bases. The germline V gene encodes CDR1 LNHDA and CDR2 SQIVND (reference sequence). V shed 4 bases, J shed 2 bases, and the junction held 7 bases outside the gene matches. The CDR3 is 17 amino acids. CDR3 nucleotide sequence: TGTGCCAGTAGTACGGCACTAGCGGGGGGCCACACAGATACGCAGTATTTT. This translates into CASSTALAGGHTDTQYF.

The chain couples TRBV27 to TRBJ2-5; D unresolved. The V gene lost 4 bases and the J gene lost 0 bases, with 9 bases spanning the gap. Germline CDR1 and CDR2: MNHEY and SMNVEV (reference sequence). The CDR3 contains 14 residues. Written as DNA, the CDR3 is TGTGCCAGCAGTTCGACTTGGTACCAAGAGACCCAGTACTTC. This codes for CASSSTWYQETQYF.

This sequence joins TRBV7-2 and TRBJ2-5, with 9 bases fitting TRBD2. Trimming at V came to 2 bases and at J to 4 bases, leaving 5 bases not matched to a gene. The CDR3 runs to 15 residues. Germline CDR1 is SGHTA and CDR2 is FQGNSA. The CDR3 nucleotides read TGTGCCAGCAGCTTATGGACTAGCGCGGGAGAGACCCAGTACTTC. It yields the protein CASSLWTSAGETQYF.

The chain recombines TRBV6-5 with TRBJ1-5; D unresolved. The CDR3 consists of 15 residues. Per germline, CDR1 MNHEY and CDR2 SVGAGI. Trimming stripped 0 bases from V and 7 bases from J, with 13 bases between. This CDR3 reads CASSYSNSVGQPQHF. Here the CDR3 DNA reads TGTGCCAGCAGTTACTCGAACTCAGTCGGGCAGCCCCAGCATTTT.

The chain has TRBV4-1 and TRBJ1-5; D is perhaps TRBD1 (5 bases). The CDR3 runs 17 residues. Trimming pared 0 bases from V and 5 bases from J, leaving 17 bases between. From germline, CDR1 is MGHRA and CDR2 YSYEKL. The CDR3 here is CASSQENRAGFDQPQHF. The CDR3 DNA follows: TGCGCCAGCAGCCAAGAGAACCGGGCAGGGTTTGATCAGCCCCAGCATTTT.

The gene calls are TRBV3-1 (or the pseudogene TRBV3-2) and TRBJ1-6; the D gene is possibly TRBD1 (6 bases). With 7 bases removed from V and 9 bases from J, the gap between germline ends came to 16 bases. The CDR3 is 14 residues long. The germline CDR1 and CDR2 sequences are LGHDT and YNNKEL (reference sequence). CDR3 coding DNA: TGTGCCAGCACCACCGGGACAACGAGTTCACCCCTCCACTTT. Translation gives CASTTGTTSSPLHF.

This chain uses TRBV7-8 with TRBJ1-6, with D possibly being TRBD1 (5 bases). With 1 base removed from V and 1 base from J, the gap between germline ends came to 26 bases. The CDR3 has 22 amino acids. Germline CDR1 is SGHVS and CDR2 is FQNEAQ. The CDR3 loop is CASSLVYSIGRAGLSYNSPLHF. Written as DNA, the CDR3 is TGTGCCAGCAGCTTAGTATATTCGATTGGCAGGGCCGGTTTGTCCTATAATTCACCCCTCCACTTT.

The CDR3 here is CASSVGGQGAVDYGYTF. CDR3 DNA: TGTGCCAGCAGCGTAGGGGGACAGGGGGCTGTGGACTATGGCTACACCTTC. The chain recombines TRBV9 with TRBJ1-2, with TRBD1 matching 12 bases. This CDR3 region has 17 residues. V lost 0 bases, J lost 3 bases, and 6 bases stayed unmatched. Germline V gives CDR1 SGDLS, CDR2 YYNGEE. Supplemented by reference TRBV9 and TRBJ1-2, the full variable domain reads DSGVTQTPKHLITATGQRVTLRCSPRSGDLSVYWYQQSLDQGLQFLIQYYNGEERAKGNILERFSAQQFPDLHSELNLSSLELGDSALYFCASSVGGQGAVDYGYTFGSGTRLTVV.

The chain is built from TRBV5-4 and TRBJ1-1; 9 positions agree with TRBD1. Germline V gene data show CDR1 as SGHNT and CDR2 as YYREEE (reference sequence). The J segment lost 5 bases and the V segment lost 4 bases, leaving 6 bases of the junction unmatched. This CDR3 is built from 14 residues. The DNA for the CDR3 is TGTGCCAGCAGCCTACAGGGGGCAACAACTGAAGCTTTCTTT. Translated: CASSLQGATTEAFF.

The DNA for the CDR3 is TGTGCCAGCAGCCGCCCGGGACAGGGGTCGGATGAGCAGTTCTTC. Protein sequence: CASSRPGQGSDEQFF. This sequence joins TRBV5-4 and TRBJ2-1, with 10 positions matching TRBD1. The trim removed 4 bases at V and 8 bases at J, leaving 9 bases unmatched. The V gene's germline CDR1 is SGHNT and CDR2 YYREEE (reference sequence). This CDR3 is 15 amino acids long.